This T cell receptor (beta chain) was recovered during a study of a mutant IDH1 vaccine in newly diagnosed glioma. Profiled with immunoSEQ multiplex PCR; TCRdb holds only in-frame clones, not every one. The sample includes 60,000 to 85,000 clones, 79% seen only once; the top ten take 7.5% to 9%. The time point was: baseline, week 1 (first vaccination visit). Documented treatment: pre-vaccination baseline after standard-of-care therapy. From germline, CDR1 is KGHSH and CDR2 LQKENI. CDR3 size: 13 residues. Trimming cost V 5 bases and J 0 bases, with 4 bases left between them. This rearrangement joins TRBV18 to TRBJ2-2; the D is unclear. Sequenced material: PBMCs, taken from a glioma patient treated with radiotherapy, temozolomide or both. This clonotype was obtained from a man aged 50 to 60 with glioma. CDR3 sequence: CASSGTNTGELFF. In DNA, the CDR3 is TGTGCCAGCTCAGGAACGAACACCGGGGAGCTGTTTTTT.